A selection of T cell receptor beta chains follows, all from one sample in a study of blood T cell repertoires in COVID-19. Only in-frame clones appear in the TCRdb table, and some are missing; sequencing was by immunoSEQ multiplex PCR. The data hold 300,000 to 500,000 clones, with approximately 90% observed a single time. The sample consisted of PBMCs or T cells enriched from blood (not recorded which). The receptor set was obtained from a woman in her thirties with acute COVID-19. Both conserved end residues are part of each CDR3.

v_gene,j_gene,CDR3aa
TRBV7-3,TRBJ2-3,CASSLIGGKISTDTQYF
TRBV3-1/TRBV3-2,TRBJ1-4,CASQGPNEKLFF
TRBV3-1/TRBV3-2,TRBJ1-5,CASSLGSTNQPQHF
TRBV19,TRBJ2-3,CASSMRQGADTQYF
TRBV7-9,TRBJ1-2,CASSRLPGQGYYGYTF
TRBV6-6,TRBJ1-2,CASSPGQLYGYTF
TRBV7-2,TRBJ2-1,CASSSTGFGVDEQFF
TRBV29-1,TRBJ1-1,CSVLGLDTEAFF
TRBV27,TRBJ1-1,CASSARENTEAFF
TRBV27,TRBJ1-1,CASSSKAQHRDRIEAFF
TRBV6-5,TRBJ1-4,CASRDTYEKLFF
TRBV9,TRBJ1-1,CASSVSQGPMNTEAFF
TRBV10-3,TRBJ2-3,CAISERPGQGVSDTQYF
TRBV24-1,TRBJ2-3,CATSVASGAIDTQYF
TRBV6-5,TRBJ2-1,CASSSRLAGVHNEQFF
TRBV6-2/TRBV6-3,TRBJ2-7,CASSYGGIKGYEQYF
TRBV6-6,TRBJ2-7,CASSYSDTRNEQYF
TRBV29-1,TRBJ1-2,CSVRGSYGYTF
TRBV2,TRBJ1-5,CASSEASRLQGNQPQHF
TRBV4-1,TRBJ2-4,CASSQDRPLAGGQNIQYF
TRBV5-1,TRBJ2-7,CASSLAQDSYEQYF
TRBV19,TRBJ1-5,CASSIDHQGLGQPQHF
TRBV12-3/TRBV12-4,TRBJ1-2,CASSWGREEGYTF
TRBV5-6,TRBJ2-3,CASSFGRTQYF
TRBV10-1,TRBJ1-5,CAILGSGRRPPNQPQHF
TRBV5-8,TRBJ1-4,CASSFRDKNEKLFF
TRBV18,TRBJ1-5,CASSLTGNQPQHF
TRBV27,TRBJ1-6,CASREGYNSPLHF
TRBV19,TRBJ2-3,CASSIDAVSTDTQYF
TRBV5-6,TRBJ1-5,CASSLTGQEYQPQHF
TRBV10-3,TRBJ2-1,CAISETGTEGNEQFF
TRBV27,TRBJ2-5,CASSLSGTGTVETQYF
TRBV3-1/TRBV3-2,TRBJ1-6,CASSLVGHNSPLHF
TRBV7-9,TRBJ2-1,CASSLREVGTAFNEQFF
TRBV27,TRBJ1-5,CASTSGRGDQPQHF
TRBV7-2,TRBJ1-3,CASSRQGTAGNTIYF
TRBV7-8,TRBJ2-2,CASSTLIFTGAGELFF